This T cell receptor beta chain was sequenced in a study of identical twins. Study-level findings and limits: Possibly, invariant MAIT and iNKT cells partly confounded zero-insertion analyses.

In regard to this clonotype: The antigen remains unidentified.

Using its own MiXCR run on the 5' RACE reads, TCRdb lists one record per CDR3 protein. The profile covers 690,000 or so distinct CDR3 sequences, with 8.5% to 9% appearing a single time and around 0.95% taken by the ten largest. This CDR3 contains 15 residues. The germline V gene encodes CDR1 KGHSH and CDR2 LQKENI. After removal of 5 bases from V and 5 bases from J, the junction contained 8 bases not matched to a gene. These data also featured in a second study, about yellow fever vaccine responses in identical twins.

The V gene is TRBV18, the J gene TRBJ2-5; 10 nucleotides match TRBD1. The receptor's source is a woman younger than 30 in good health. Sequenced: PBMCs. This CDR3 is CASSSGTGVVETQYF. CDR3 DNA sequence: TGTGCCAGCTCATCCGGGACAGGGGTGGTGGAGACCCAGTACTTC.